The following is a TCR beta chain sequence with its context. Its antigen remains undetermined. The record has no base qualities; no much larger clone is one base away. These data belong to a study of blood T cell repertoires in COVID-19 (dated by TCRdb to 2020 to 2021). Regarding the research as a whole: Collaborator samples came from the United States, Italy and Spain and covered acute and convalescent phases of COVID-19. The samples were drawn from the first 160 participants of the ongoing ImmuneRACE study and from 1,254 subjects provided by 6 global collaborators. The sample metadata nearly always contained a de-identified subject ID, COVID-19 status, age in years and sex. The material from the prospective study consisted of cDNA or gDNA derived from T cells, B-cell-depleted T cells, or PBMCs. Deeply sampled blood TCRbeta repertoires from subjects exposed to, actively infected with, or recovered from COVID-19 were included in the dataset. Where HLA class I and class II types were available, the types were taken from metadata supplied by the sample provider, not from assay-based typing. The repertoires were released in a freely available public database intended as a resource for research on the immune response to SARS-CoV-2.

TCRbeta CDR3 regions were amplified from genomic DNA by means of the immunoSEQ Assay, a bias-controlled multiplex PCR. The published analysis was carried out like this. Within the assay, amplification of reference gene primers was used to estimate how many nucleated cells each sample contained. To quantify the absolute abundance of each unique TCRbeta CDR3 rearrangement, sequence reads were collapsed and filtered. Productive Simpson clonality was computed per sample as the square root of Simpson's diversity index over productive rearrangements. As stored in TCRdb, this immuneACCESS dataset retains in-frame rearrangements with V and J assigned. A fraction of the clones does not appear; measured against another copy, unresolved V genes explain less than half of the discrepancy, and the remainder lacks a known reason. That table supplies the V and J calls and clone size; D and trimming were determined from the DNA. For this sample the table gives more than 85,000 clones, of which 70% to 90% were detected only once. The top ten constitute around 3.9% of the sample.

One collaborating source in Seattle enrolled patients during active infection and followed them longitudinally through the course of disease. Whole blood was collected in K2EDTA tubes by collaborating institutions according to the institutions' own protocols. Collaborator samples were shipped for TCRbeta analysis as frozen whole blood, isolated PBMCs, or DNA extracted from either sample type. What the authors observed across the whole study: Clinical and demographic metadata were provided uncurated, with the amount varying by source and participant.

This sequence originates from a human donor with COVID-19, enrolled during active disease. The donor label of this sample is uncertain. The sample taken for sequencing was peripheral blood.

At the DNA level, the sequence is TGTGCTAGTGGTTTGCCCTATAGAGAGGGAAGTAACTATGGCTACACCTTC. This sequence encodes CASGLPYREGSNYGYTF. The V and J genes are TRBV12-5 and TRBJ1-2; no D segment can be confidently identified. The CDR3 runs 17 residues from the cysteine to the phenylalanine. Of all the DNA, just the CDR3 is kept, 51 bases in frame from base 1. The V end loses 2 bases and the J end loses 1 base, and a stretch of 17 bases separates them. The germline V gene encodes CDR1 LGHNT and CDR2 FRNRAP.